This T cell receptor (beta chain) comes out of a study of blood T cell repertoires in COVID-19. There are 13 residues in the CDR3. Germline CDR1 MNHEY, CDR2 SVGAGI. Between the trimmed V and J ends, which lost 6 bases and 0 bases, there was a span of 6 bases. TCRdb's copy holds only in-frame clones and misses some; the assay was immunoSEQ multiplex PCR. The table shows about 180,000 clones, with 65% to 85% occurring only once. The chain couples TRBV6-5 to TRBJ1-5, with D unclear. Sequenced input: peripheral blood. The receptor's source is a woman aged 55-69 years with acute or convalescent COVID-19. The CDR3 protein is CASRQNSNQPQHF. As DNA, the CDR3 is TGTGCCAGCAGACAGAATAGCAATCAGCCCCAGCATTTT.